A single sample gave rise to the 2 T cell receptor beta chains below, sequenced in a study of cytomegalovirus exposure and HLA in healthy donors. The PCR used 60 Vbeta and 13 Jbeta primers. Method: immunoSEQ multiplex PCR; TCRdb's copy keeps in-frame clones and lacks some. This table holds over 150,000 clones, approximately 80% found once. The specimen sequenced was PBMCs. These receptors were taken from a man over 45 in good health and CMV-seropositive.

The genes are TRBV6-5 and TRBJ2-5; TRBD1 aligns across 10 bases. The CDR3 runs to 15 residues. V lost 5 bases to trimming and J lost 5 bases; unmatched junction nucleotides: 8. Per germline, CDR1 MNHEY and CDR2 SVGAGI. The CDR3 bases are TGTGCCAGCAGTCATAGACAGGGGGCGAGGGAGACCCAGTACTTC. This encodes CASSHRQGARETQYF.

The chain recombines TRBV4-3 with TRBJ2-2, with TRBD1 matching 7 bases. Germline CDR1 LGHNA, CDR2 YSLEER. This CDR3 has 16 residues. J lost 1 base, V lost 6 bases, and 8 bases had no gene match. As DNA, the CDR3 is TGCGCCAGCAGAAATAAGGGGGCGGGGAACACCGGGGAGCTGTTTTTT. Translated, it gives CASRNKGAGNTGELFF.